This is a list of T cell receptor beta chains from one sample in a study of T cell repertoires in cytomegalovirus infection. No antigen is known for these receptors. TCRdb recomputed calls from the reads with MiXCR, one row per CDR3 protein. The data hold about 220,000 distinct CDR3 sequences, with 30% to 45% observed a single time. The source was CD8+ T cells from cultured PBMCs, collected from culture after CMV antigen stimulation. These receptors all stem from a human donor in good health (CMV status not recorded). Some clones in this sample may be carry-over from other donors' samples. Both conserved end residues are part of each CDR3. A D gene is named only where the DNA matches it firmly. For some rows the clone size is stated as once, few or many, or as a class when expanded; others skip it.

cdr3_nt cdr3_aa clone_size v_call d_call j_call
TGCAGTGCTAGCTCGACAGGGCCATACTACGAGCAGTACTTC CSASSTGPYYEQYF few TRBV20-1 TRBD1 TRBJ2-7
TGTGCCAGCAGCTTAGTAATGGGGCACCAGCAAGAGACCCAGTACTTC CASSLVMGHQQETQYF few TRBV11-1 - TRBJ2-5
TGTGCCAGCAGACCCCTGGCTAGCGGGCTCCAACAAGAGCAGTACTTC CASRPLASGLQQEQYF - TRBV27 TRBD2 TRBJ2-7
TGTGCCAGCAGGTCAACAGGGGCTGGCACAGATACGCACTATTTT CASRSTGAGTDTHYF - TRBV7-6 TRBD1 TRBJ2-3
TGTGCCAGCAGCCACTGGGGGGGCGCGTTGTACAATGAGCAGTTCTTC CASSHWGGALYNEQFF many TRBV6-5 - TRBJ2-1
TGTGCCAGCAGCTTCGACGTTGGAAACACCATATATTTT CASSFDVGNTIYF many TRBV7-6 - TRBJ1-3
TGTGCCAGCAAAGACACGGGACAAGGTCTCTATGGCTACACCTTC CASKDTGQGLYGYTF once TRBV6-4 - TRBJ1-2
TGTGCCAGCACCCGCCCTGACGAGAGTCGGACCCAGTACTTC CASTRPDESRTQYF few TRBV28 - TRBJ2-5
TGTGCCAGCAGCTGGACTAGCGGGAGGGCCAGGGAGACCCAGTACTTC CASSWTSGRARETQYF - TRBV7-9 TRBD2 TRBJ2-5
TGTGCCAGCAAGCCACTTAACTATGGCTACACCTTC CASKPLNYGYTF few TRBV2 - TRBJ1-2
TGTGCCAGCACGGGAGCCCTAACCGTAGCCAAAAACATTCAGTACTTC CASTGALTVAKNIQYF - TRBV12-3/TRBV12-4 - TRBJ2-4
TGTGCCAGCAGTTTAGCAGCGGGAGGACCCTACGAGCAGTACTTC CASSLAAGGPYEQYF few TRBV27 TRBD2 TRBJ2-7
TGTGCCAGCAGTTTGCCCACCGGGACAAGCACTGAAGCTTTCTTT CASSLPTGTSTEAFF few TRBV6-1 - TRBJ1-1
TGTGCCAGCAGCCAAGATTTAGCGGGGGATGAGCAGTTCTTC CASSQDLAGDEQFF few TRBV4-2 TRBD2 TRBJ2-1
TGTGCCAGCAGTCAAGGGCGGAGAGCTTTCTTT CASSQGRRAFF - TRBV6-1 - TRBJ1-1
TGTGCCAGCAGCCCCTCCGGGACATACGGCTACAATGAGCAGTTCTTC CASSPSGTYGYNEQFF many TRBV2 - TRBJ2-1
TGTGCCACCAGCAGAGATTTGAGGGGCGGGTACACTGAAGCTTTCTTT CATSRDLRGGYTEAFF few TRBV15 - TRBJ1-1
TGTGCCAGCACCCTGGGGGGGTCGGCAGATGGCTACACCTTC CASTLGGSADGYTF few TRBV12-3/TRBV12-4 - TRBJ1-2
TGTGCCAGCAGCTTACGTCCCTCAGGAGATAATCAGCCCCAGCATTTT CASSLRPSGDNQPQHF many TRBV7-8 - TRBJ1-5
TGTGCCAGCAGCGTAGGTGGGACACTTACTAGGTATGAGCAGTTCTTC CASSVGGTLTRYEQFF few TRBV9 - TRBJ2-1
TGCGCCAGCAGCCAGGGACAAAATAGCAATCAGCCCCAGCATTTT CASSQGQNSNQPQHF - TRBV4-1 - TRBJ1-5
TGTGCCAGCAATGGCGTACCCTACAATGAGCAGTTCTTC CASNGVPYNEQFF - TRBV5-6 - TRBJ2-1
TGTGCCAGCAGTGAAGGAGACAGCTATGGCTACACCTTC CASSEGDSYGYTF few TRBV2 - TRBJ1-2
TGCGCCAGCAGCCCAGGCGCCTTAGGGCAGGAGGGCAATCAGCCCCAGCATTTT CASSPGALGQEGNQPQHF - TRBV4-1 - TRBJ1-5